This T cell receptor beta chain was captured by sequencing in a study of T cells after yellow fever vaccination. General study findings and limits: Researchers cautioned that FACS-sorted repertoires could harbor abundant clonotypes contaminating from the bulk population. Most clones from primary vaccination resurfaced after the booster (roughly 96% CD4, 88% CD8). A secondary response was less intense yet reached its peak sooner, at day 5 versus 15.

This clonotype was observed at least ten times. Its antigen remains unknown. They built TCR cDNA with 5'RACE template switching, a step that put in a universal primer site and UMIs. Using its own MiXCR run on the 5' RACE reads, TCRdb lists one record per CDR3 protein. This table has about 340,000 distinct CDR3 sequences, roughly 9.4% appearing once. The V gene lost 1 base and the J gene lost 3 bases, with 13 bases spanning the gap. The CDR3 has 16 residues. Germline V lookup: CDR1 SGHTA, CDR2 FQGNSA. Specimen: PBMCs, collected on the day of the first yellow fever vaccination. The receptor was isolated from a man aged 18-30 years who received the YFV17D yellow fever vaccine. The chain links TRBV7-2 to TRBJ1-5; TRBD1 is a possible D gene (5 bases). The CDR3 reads CASSLVGGNTNQPQHF. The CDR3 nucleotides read TGTGCCAGCAGCTTAGTTGGGGGAAACACCAATCAGCCCCAGCATTTT. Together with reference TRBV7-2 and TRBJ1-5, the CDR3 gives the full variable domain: GAGVSQSPSNKVTEKGKDVELRCDPISGHTALYWYRQSLGQGLEFLIYFQGNSAPDKSGLPSDRFSAERTGGSVSTLTIQRTQQEDSAVYLCASSLVGGNTNQPQHFGDGTRLSIL.